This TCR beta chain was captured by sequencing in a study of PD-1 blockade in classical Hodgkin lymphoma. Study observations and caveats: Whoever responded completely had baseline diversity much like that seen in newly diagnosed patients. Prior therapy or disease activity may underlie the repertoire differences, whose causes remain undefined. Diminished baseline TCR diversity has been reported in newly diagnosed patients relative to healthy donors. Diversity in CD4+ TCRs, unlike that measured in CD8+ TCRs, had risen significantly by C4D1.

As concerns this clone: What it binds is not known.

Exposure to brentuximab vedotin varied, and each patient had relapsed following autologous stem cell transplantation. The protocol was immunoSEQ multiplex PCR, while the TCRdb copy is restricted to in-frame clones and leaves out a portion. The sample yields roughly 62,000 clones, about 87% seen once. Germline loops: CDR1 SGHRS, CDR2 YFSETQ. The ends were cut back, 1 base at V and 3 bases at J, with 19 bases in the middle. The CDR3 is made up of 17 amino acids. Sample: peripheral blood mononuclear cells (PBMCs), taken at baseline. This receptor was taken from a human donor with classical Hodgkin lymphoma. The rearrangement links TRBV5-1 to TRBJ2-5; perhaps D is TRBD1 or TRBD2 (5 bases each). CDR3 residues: CASSLRPRDPPEETQYF. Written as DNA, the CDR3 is TGCGCCAGCAGCTTGCGTCCCCGGGACCCCCCGGAAGAGACCCAGTACTTC. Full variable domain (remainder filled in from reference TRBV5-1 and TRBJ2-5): KAGVTQTPRYLIKTRGQQVTLSCSPISGHRSVSWYQQTPGQGLQFLFEYFSETQRNKGNFPGRFSGRQFSNSRSEMNVSTLELGDSALYLCASSLRPRDPPEETQYFGPGTRLLVL.